This T cell receptor (beta chain) was profiled in a study of blood T cell repertoires in COVID-19. The CDR3 runs 17 residues. Germline V lookup: CDR1 MNHEY, CDR2 SMNVEV (reference sequence). Trimming took 8 bases from V and 2 from J; bases not matched to a gene: 11. The repertoire was sequenced with immunoSEQ multiplex PCR; TCRdb's copy has only in-frame clones and lacks some. The sample consists of roughly 340,000 clones, about 87% of them appearing once. Specimen: PBMCs or T cells enriched from blood (not recorded which). This TCR came from a man aged 35 to 55 in a cohort exposed to, infected with or recovered from COVID-19 (not recorded which). The J gene is TRBJ2-6, the V gene TRBV27; 8 bases align to TRBD1. The CDR3 loop reads CASGAGGASPGANVLTF. The CDR3 DNA is TGTGCCAGCGGTGCAGGGGGCGCCTCCCCTGGGGCCAACGTCCTGACTTTC.